Listed here is a single TCR beta chain. The data were taken from a study of blood T cell repertoires in COVID-19. Using immunoSEQ multiplex PCR, the repertoire was profiled, and TCRdb retains in-frame clones only, with some absent. The sample consists of 250,000 to 400,000 clones, 90% of them appearing once. The sequencing sample was made of peripheral blood. The clonotype was recovered from a woman under 40 with COVID-19, enrolled during active disease.

CDR3 sequence (DNA): TGTGCCAGCAGGCCGACGACCATGGGTGGCAGGGGTAGTGGTGGCTACACCTTC. Translation: CASRPTTMGGRGSGGYTF. The chain joins TRBV27 to TRBJ1-2, with a tentative D call TRBD1 (6 bases). Trimming took off 6 bases at V and 7 bases at J, with 30 bases between the two ends. There are 18 residues in the CDR3. Germline V lookup: CDR1 MNHEY, CDR2 SMNVEV (reference sequence).